Many counts were recorded for the clone carrying this T cell receptor (beta chain). The antigen is not known. Trimming removed 5 bases from V and 4 bases from J, with 14 bases in between. Germline V gene lookup returns CDR1 MNHEY and CDR2 SVGEGT. This CDR3 region has 14 residues. It was through 5'RACE template switching that TCR cDNA was made, with a universal primer site and UMIs added. TCRdb redid the calling of the 5' RACE reads with MiXCR, one entry per CDR3 protein. The sample lists about 320,000 distinct CDR3 sequences, around 4.4% occurring once. This specimen belongs to a study of T cells after yellow fever vaccination. Study conclusions and caveats: Post-booster repertoires again held most primary-vaccination clones (roughly 96% CD4, roughly 89% CD8). Though it reached lower strength, the secondary response hit its peak faster, day 5 versus 15.

Specimen: PBMCs, collected 15 days after the yellow fever booster vaccination. This clonotype originated in a man aged 18-30 years who received the YFV17D yellow fever vaccine. The rearrangement uses TRBV6-2 or TRBV6-3 and TRBJ2-5, with TRBD2 as a possible D gene (7 bases). DNA of the CDR3: TGTGCCAGCAGTCCGGGCGGGGGCCCAGAGACCCAGTACTTC. Translating gives CASSPGGGPETQYF.